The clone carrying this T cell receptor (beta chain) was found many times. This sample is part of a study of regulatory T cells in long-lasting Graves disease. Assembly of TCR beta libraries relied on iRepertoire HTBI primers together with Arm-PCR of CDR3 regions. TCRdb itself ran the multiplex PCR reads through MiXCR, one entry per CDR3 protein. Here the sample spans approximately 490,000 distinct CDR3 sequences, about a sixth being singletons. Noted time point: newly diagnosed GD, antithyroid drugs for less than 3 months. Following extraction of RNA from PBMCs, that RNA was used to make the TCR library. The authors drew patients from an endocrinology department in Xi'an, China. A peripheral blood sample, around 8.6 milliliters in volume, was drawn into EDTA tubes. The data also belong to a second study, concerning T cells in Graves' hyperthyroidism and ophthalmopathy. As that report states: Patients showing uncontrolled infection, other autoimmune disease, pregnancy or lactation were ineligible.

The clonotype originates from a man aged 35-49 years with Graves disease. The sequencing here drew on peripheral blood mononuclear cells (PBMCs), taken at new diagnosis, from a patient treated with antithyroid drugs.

The CDR3 loop reads CASSQGPGKNTGELFF. As DNA, the CDR3 is TGTGCCAGCAGCCAAGGACCCGGGAAGAACACCGGGGAGCTGTTTTTT. The chain couples TRBV3-1 to TRBJ2-2; D might be TRBD2 (5 bases). The V gene's germline CDR1 is LGHDT and CDR2 YNNKEL (reference sequence). The CDR3 sequence is 16 residues long. Trimming removed 1 base from V and 1 base from J, with 10 bases in between.